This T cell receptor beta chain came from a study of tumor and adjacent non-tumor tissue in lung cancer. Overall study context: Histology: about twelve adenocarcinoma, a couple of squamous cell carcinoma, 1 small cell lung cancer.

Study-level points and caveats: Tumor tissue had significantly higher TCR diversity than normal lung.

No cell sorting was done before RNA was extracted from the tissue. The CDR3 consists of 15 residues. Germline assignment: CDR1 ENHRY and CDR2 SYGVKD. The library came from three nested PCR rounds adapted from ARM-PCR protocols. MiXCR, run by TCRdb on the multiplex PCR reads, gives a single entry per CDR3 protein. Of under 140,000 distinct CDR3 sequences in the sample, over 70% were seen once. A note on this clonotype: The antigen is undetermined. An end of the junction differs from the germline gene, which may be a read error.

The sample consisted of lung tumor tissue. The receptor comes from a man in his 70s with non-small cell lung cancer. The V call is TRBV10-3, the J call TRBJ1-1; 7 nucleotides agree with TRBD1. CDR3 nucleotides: TGTGCAATCAGTGTAAAGACAGGGAGTGACACTGAAGCTTTCTTT. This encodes CAISVKTGSDTEAFF.